Presented here are 13 T cell receptor beta chains from one specimen sequenced in a study of post-analysis software for immune sequencing data. Findings and limits, study-wide: Roughly five TRBV segments, including TRBV5-6, TRBV5-1 and TRBV20-1, were more frequent in patients than controls.

For these receptors, no antigen is known. Unique molecular identifiers featured in each of the TCR beta cDNA libraries. TCRdb passed the PCR reads through MiXCR, listing each CDR3 protein once. The repertoire holds fewer than 700,000 distinct CDR3 sequences, with 44% as singletons. The sample comprised blood. These TCRs come from a girl aged 5 to 17 with multiple sclerosis.

V usage is TRBV12-3 or TRBV12-4 and J usage is TRBJ2-1; 13 bases are a match to TRBD2. CDR3 size: 18 residues. V dropped 5 bases and J dropped 2; count of bases not matched to a gene: 9. The CDR3 coding sequence is TGTGCCAGCAGTCTAGACGGACTAGCGGGAGCAACCTACAATGAGCAGTTCTTC. It translates to CASSLDGLAGATYNEQFF.

The chain couples TRBV24-1 to TRBJ2-1, with 13 positions matching TRBD2. Trimming removed 3 bases from V and 9 bases from J; junction bases left unmatched: 7. Germline lookup yields CDR1 KGHDR and CDR2 SFDVKD. CDR3 length: 16 residues. CDR3 amino acids: CATSDRGTSGTREQFF. The DNA of the CDR3 is TGTGCCACCAGTGATCGGGGGACTAGCGGGACGCGTGAGCAGTTCTTC.

The rearrangement joins TRBV12-3 or TRBV12-4 to TRBJ1-1; the match to TRBD1 covers 7 bases. Trimming removed 7 bases from V and 1 base from J; junction bases left unmatched: 6. The CDR3 is 14 amino acids. The chain's CDR3 is CASIPGQPNTEAFF. DNA of the CDR3: TGTGCCAGCATCCCGGGACAGCCGAACACTGAAGCTTTCTTT.

This clonotype was seen many times. J is TRBJ1-6 and V is TRBV20-1, with a weak D call TRBD1 (6 bases). Germline CDR1 and CDR2: DFQATT and SNEGSKA (reference sequence). Trimming cost V 4 bases and J 5 bases, with 15 bases left between them. CDR3 size: 15 residues. For the CDR3, the DNA is TGCAGTGCTAAAACAGGGTCCCGGCATAATTCACCCCTCCACTTT. Protein: CSAKTGSRHNSPLHF.

The CDR3 sequence is CSASRLAGGRSTDTQYF. DNA of the CDR3: TGCAGTGCCTCCCGACTAGCGGGGGGGCGAAGCACAGATACGCAGTATTTT. The J gene is TRBJ2-3, the V gene TRBV20-1, with TRBD2 matching 14 bases. V was pared by 6 bases and J by 0 bases, with 8 bases of the junction left unmatched. Germline V gene lookup returns CDR1 DFQATT and CDR2 SNEGSKA (reference sequence). The CDR3 totals 17 residues.

The V call is TRBV7-8, the J call TRBJ2-1, with 7 bases identical to TRBD1. The germline V gene encodes CDR1 SGHVS and CDR2 FQNEAQ. The junction had 6 bases not matched to a gene; V was cut back by 3 bases and J by 10 bases. The CDR3 has 13 amino acids. CDR3 DNA: TGTGCCAGCAGCTTGGACAGGAGGAGAGAGCAGTTCTTC. It yields the protein CASSLDRRREQFF.

This rearrangement joins TRBV4-2 to TRBJ2-7, with D tentatively TRBD2 (5 bases). Per the germline V gene, CDR1 is LGHNA and CDR2 is YNFKEQ. V lost 0 bases and J 2 bases, leaving 17 bases between the germline ends. This CDR3 comprises 17 residues. The DNA of the CDR3 is TGTGCCAGCAGCCAAGATGTGGTGGGAGCCCCGACCTACGAGCAGTACTTC. As protein: CASSQDVVGAPTYEQYF.

In regard to this clonotype: One end of the junction is discordant with germline, which a read error may explain. The chain employs TRBV9 and TRBJ2-3; D gene uncertain. The CDR3 sequence is 15 residues long. Germline V gene data show CDR1 as SGDLS and CDR2 as YYNGEE. The CDR3 DNA follows: TGTGCCAGCAGCGTAGGGAGTATTAGCACAGATACGCAGTACTTT. Translated: CASSVGSISTDTQYF. Full variable domain (rest looked up from reference TRBV9 and TRBJ2-3): DSGVTQTPKHLITATGQRVTLRCSPRSGDLSVYWYQQSLDQGLQFLIQYYNGEERAKGNILERFSAQQFPDLHSELNLSSLELGDSALYFCASSVGSISTDTQYFGPGTRLTVL.

CDR3 nucleotides: TGTGCCAGCAGCCTTCCTTTAGGCACCGGGGAGCTGTTTTTT. It encodes CASSLPLGTGELFF. The chain joins TRBV4-2 to TRBJ2-2; no clear D gene. The V end was cut by 4 bases, the J end by 4 bases, with 10 bases between. CDR1 and CDR2 (germline): LGHNA, YNFKEQ. This CDR3 region has 14 residues.

This chain connects TRBV12-3 or TRBV12-4 to TRBJ2-1; D tentatively fits TRBD1 or TRBD2 (6 bases each). Trimming removed 4 bases at V and 6 bases at J, with 16 bases between. The CDR3 sequence is 15 residues long. The CDR3 spells CASSSGAAAFNEQFF. Written as DNA, the CDR3 is TGTGCCAGCAGTTCGGGGGCGGCAGCGTTCAATGAGCAGTTCTTC.

The genes are TRBV20-1 and TRBJ2-7; possible D gene TRBD2, 5 bases. Germline V CDR1 and CDR2: DFQATT, SNEGSKA (reference sequence). This CDR3 has 15 amino acids. V was cut by 3 bases and J by 4 bases, with 19 bases left in between. The chain's CDR3 is CSARQERQSPYEQYF. For the CDR3, the DNA is TGCAGTGCTAGGCAGGAGCGGCAATCCCCTTACGAGCAGTACTTC.

The chain combines TRBV20-1 with TRBJ2-7; 7 bases match TRBD2. J was trimmed by 2 bases and V by 3 bases; bases with no gene match: 16. Germline CDR1 is DFQATT and CDR2 is SNEGSKA (reference sequence). The CDR3 is 17 residues long. CDR3 residues: CSARDPGGGTETYEQYF. In DNA, the CDR3 is TGCAGTGCTAGGGATCCGGGAGGTGGGACTGAGACCTACGAGCAGTACTTC.

The chain joins TRBV12-3 or TRBV12-4 to TRBJ2-4; D remains unclear. The end of the DNA fits TRBJ2-7 better, so the J call may be wrong. The CDR3 totals 12 residues. The CDR3 coding sequence is TGTGCCAGCAGTTTGAACGTCTACGAGCAGTACTTC. This translates into CASSLNVYEQYF.